The next 10 T cell receptor beta chains were all read from a single sample in a study of OX40 agonist ivuxolimab in advanced cancers. The data were produced by immunoSEQ multiplex PCR, yet TCRdb's version contains in-frame clones alone and is incomplete. The sample includes about 50,000 clones, roughly 89% seen only once; the top ten take roughly 0.6%. The sample here was CD4+ or CD8+ T cells sorted from blood, taken in a trial of the OX40 agonist ivuxolimab. These receptors were taken from an adult with an advanced solid tumor such as melanoma, head and neck, liver or kidney cancer.

The V call is TRBV19, the J call TRBJ2-3, with D possibly TRBD1 on 6 matching bases. This CDR3 is built from 16 residues. CDR1 is LNHDA and CDR2 is SQIVND in the germline V gene (reference sequence). Trimming stripped 2 bases from V and 2 bases from J, with 14 bases between. The CDR3 coding sequence is TGTGCCAGTAGTATACCCCCAGGGGCCGCCACAGATACGCAGTATTTT. Protein product: CASSIPPGAATDTQYF.

The chain couples TRBV6-6 to TRBJ1-5; D call uncertain. V was pared by 5 bases and J by 1 base, with 12 bases between. The CDR3 consists of 15 residues. Germline CDR1 is MNHNY and CDR2 is SVGAGI (reference sequence). The CDR3 DNA is TGTGCCAGCAGTAACTATCAGGAGAGCAATCAGCCCCAGCATTTT. Translating it yields CASSNYQESNQPQHF.

The chain employs TRBV30 and TRBJ2-3; 8 nucleotides match TRBD2. The germline gives CDR1 GTSNPN, CDR2 SVGIG (reference sequence). Losses at the gene ends were 4 bases for V and 2 bases for J; bases not matched to a gene: 2. The CDR3 runs 13 residues. The DNA of the CDR3 is TGTGCCTGGACGGGGGGGACCACAGATACGCAGTATTTT. It encodes CAWTGGTTDTQYF.

The V and J genes are TRBV28 and TRBJ2-1; D is unclear. Trimming pared 8 bases from V and 6 bases from J, leaving 14 bases between. The CDR3 extends over 13 amino acids. Germline CDR1 reads MDHEN; CDR2 reads SYDVKM. In DNA, the CDR3 is TGTGCCAGCCTGGATGCAGGAACCAATGAGCAGTTCTTC. Translation gives CASLDAGTNEQFF.

The V gene is TRBV15, the J gene TRBJ2-2; D remains unclear. The CDR3 is 15 residues long. Trimming stripped 0 bases from V and 4 bases from J, with 9 bases between. Germline CDR1 reads LNHNV; CDR2 reads YYDKDF (reference sequence). The CDR3 loop reads CATSRDGAATGELFF. The CDR3 nucleotides are TGTGCCACCAGCAGAGACGGTGCAGCCACCGGGGAGCTGTTTTTT.

V is TRBV27 and J is TRBJ2-1, with 10 bases that match TRBD1. V lost 3 bases and J lost 8; bases outside the gene matches: 4. This CDR3 has 14 residues. CDR1 MNHEY and CDR2 SMNVEV come from the germline V gene (reference sequence). The CDR3 is CASSFKTGGDEQFF. The CDR3 DNA sequence: TGTGCCAGCAGTTTCAAGACAGGGGGCGATGAGCAGTTCTTC.

This clone has only one observation. The CDR3 DNA sequence: TGTGCCAGCAGCCAAGACTTCAGCAAGGAGACCCAGTACTTC. Protein: CASSQDFSKETQYF. This sequence joins TRBV4-2 and TRBJ2-5; D not certain. V was trimmed by 0 bases and J by 5 bases, leaving 10 bases between them. The CDR3 is made up of 14 amino acids. CDR1 is LGHNA, CDR2 YNFKEQ, per germline.

This sequence joins TRBV5-4 and TRBJ2-3, with D hard to call. V was clipped by 2 bases and J by 2 bases, with 6 bases between them. The CDR3 runs to 13 residues. Germline V gene lookup returns CDR1 SGHNT and CDR2 YYREEE (reference sequence). CDR3 sequence: CASSFKSTDTQYF. CDR3 bases: TGTGCCAGCAGCTTTAAATCCACAGATACGCAGTATTTT.

This chain connects TRBV25-1 to TRBJ1-2; TRBD1 matches at 7 bases. Germline trimming cut 5 bases from V and 0 bases from J; bases unmatched to any gene: 3. CDR1 and CDR2 (germline): MGHDK, SYGVNS. This CDR3 region has 14 residues. CDR3 amino acids: CASSLQGPNYGYTF. CDR3 nucleotides: TGTGCCAGCAGTCTACAGGGGCCTAACTATGGCTACACCTTC.

V usage is TRBV7-9 and J usage is TRBJ2-2; D is undetermined. Trimming removed 3 bases at V and 1 base at J, with 9 bases between. The CDR3 contains 15 residues. Germline lookup yields CDR1 SEHNR and CDR2 FQNEAQ (reference sequence). The CDR3 DNA follows: TGTGCCAGCAGCTTGTCGGCCCTGAACACCGGGGAGCTGTTTTTT. Residues: CASSLSALNTGELFF.